This record looks at one T cell receptor beta chain sequence and its context. This record comes from a study of CD8+ T cells in alopecia areata. This CDR3 is 14 amino acids long. V lost 1 base and J lost 0, with 7 bases in between. CDR1 is GTSNPN and CDR2 is SVGIG in the germline V gene (reference sequence). Noted treatment: oral pan-JAK inhibitor, 5-10 mg twice daily. Extracted from the samples, RNA was reverse transcribed into cDNA to serve as the sequencing template. TCRdb's table, derived via immunoSEQ multiplex PCR, lists solely in-frame clones and lacks some. The sample consists of fewer than 250,000 clones, about 60% of them appearing once.

The receptor was derived from a human donor with alopecia areata. Sample: CD4+ T cells sorted from blood, taken at week 4, from a patient treated with tofacitinib. The gene calls are TRBV30 and TRBJ2-4, with no clear D. CDR3 amino acids: CAWSASLAKNIQYF. CDR3 nucleotide sequence: TGTGCCTGGAGTGCCAGTCTAGCCAAAAACATTCAGTACTTC.